One sample yielded the 3 T cell receptor beta chains listed below, sequenced in a study of cytotoxic CD8 clonotypes in ibrutinib-treated CLL. Generated by immunoSEQ multiplex PCR, the TCRdb table keeps only in-frame clones and is missing some. In the table there are more than 150,000 clones, about 72% of which are singletons. Specimen: PBMCs, collected after 24 months of ibrutinib treatment. These TCRs come from a human donor with chronic lymphocytic leukemia.

The V gene is TRBV30, the J gene TRBJ2-7, with a possible D match to TRBD1 (5 bases). The CDR3 covers 11 residues. Germline V lookup: CDR1 GTSNPN, CDR2 SVGIG (reference sequence). V was pared by 4 bases and J by 5 bases, with 9 bases between. In DNA form, the CDR3 reads TGTGCCTGGAAGGGGTCGGACGAGCAGTACTTC. This gives the protein CAWKGSDEQYF.

V usage is TRBV5-1 and J usage is TRBJ2-1; possible D gene TRBD2, 6 bases. Germline V gene data show CDR1 as SGHRS and CDR2 as YFSETQ. V dropped 3 bases and J dropped 1 base, with 11 bases sitting between them. The CDR3 is 15 residues long. CDR3 sequence reads: CASSSGEGSYNEQFF. CDR3 sequence (DNA): TGCGCCAGCAGCTCGGGAGAGGGGTCCTACAATGAGCAGTTCTTC. Full variable domain (remainder filled in from reference TRBV5-1 and TRBJ2-1): KAGVTQTPRYLIKTRGQQVTLSCSPISGHRSVSWYQQTPGQGLQFLFEYFSETQRNKGNFPGRFSGRQFSNSRSEMNVSTLELGDSALYLCASSSGEGSYNEQFFGPGTRLTVL.

The chain recombines TRBV15 with TRBJ1-2; 9 nucleotides align to TRBD1. Losses at the gene ends were 0 bases for V and 6 bases for J; bases not matched to a gene: 5. In germline, CDR1 is LNHNV, CDR2 YYDKDF (reference sequence). The CDR3 consists of 15 residues. The CDR3 DNA follows: TGTGCCACCAGCAGAGATTACCGGGACAGGGATGGCTACACCTTC. It codes for CATSRDYRDRDGYTF.